This T cell receptor beta chain was obtained from a study of T cell changes during pregnancy in multiple sclerosis. This clone was seen only a few times. TCRdb's copy holds only in-frame clones and misses some; the assay was immunoSEQ multiplex PCR. The data contain around 17,000 clones, around 97% of them singletons. CDR3 length equals 15 residues. Looked up from germline, CDR1 is SGDLS and CDR2 is YYNGEE. Trimming took 0 bases from V and 4 from J, leaving 13 bases between them. Sequenced material: peripheral blood, taken in the third trimester of pregnancy. This chain connects TRBV9 to TRBJ1-1; D ambiguous. This receptor was taken from a female donor with multiple sclerosis, enrolled in a pregnancy study. The CDR3 DNA reads TGTGCCAGCAGCGTAGTTAACAGTCTTACCACTGAAGCTTTCTTT. Its translation is CASSVVNSLTTEAFF.